The clone carrying this T cell receptor beta chain was detected many times. Its antigen is still unknown. The data stem from a study of HIV-infected patients and healthy controls. Study background: After three months of therapy, CD4 counts rose modestly but significantly in 14 of 16 patients. General observations from the study: Mean usage of eight alpha and eight beta V genes differed significantly in HIV-infected patients versus controls. Size-matching overweighted rare events from HIV-infected data when comparing patients with controls. CMV-associated CDR3s mostly grew nonsignificantly during therapy, while HIV-associated CDR3s declined significantly.

Reverse transcription used around 540 ng RNA and constant-region primers for alpha and beta. Alpha and beta chain libraries were made separately by chain-specific third strand synthesis with multiplexing indices. TCRdb passed the 5' RACE reads through MiXCR, listing each CDR3 protein once. Of approximately 7,300 distinct CDR3 sequences in the sample, 7% to 9% were seen once. From germline, CDR1 is SGHVS and CDR2 FQNEAQ. The CDR3 has 16 residues. Between the trimmed V and J ends, which lost 1 base and 1 base, there was a span of 13 bases. Whole blood was used without fractionation, so all unsorted peripheral T cells were included.

The chain has TRBV7-8 and TRBJ1-1; D is possibly TRBD1 (6 bases). The sequence was collected from an adult with HIV infection. Sequenced here: blood, sampled before antiretroviral therapy. This chain's CDR3 is CASSLGGRGENTEAFF. The CDR3 bases are TGTGCCAGCAGCTTAGGGGGGCGAGGGGAGAACACTGAAGCTTTCTTT.